The 10 T cell receptor beta chains below come from one sample, sequenced in a study of PD-L1 blockade in urothelial cancer (dated by TCRdb to about 2017). Receptor libraries were prepared by the immunoSEQ multiplex PCR assay. TCRdb's version of the immuneACCESS table is confined to in-frame rearrangements and falls short of the full clone set. An unresolved V gene accounts for under half of the shortfall where checked; the remainder is of unknown origin. The sample table records about 37,000 clones; roughly four fifths of these occur just once. Of the sample, roughly 18% is held by the ten largest clones. The material sequenced was PBMCs, taken around atezolizumab (anti-PD-L1) treatment. The receptors stem from a man aged 55 to 70 with urothelial cancer.

The table lists this clone with a count of one. This rearrangement joins TRBV15 to TRBJ2-2, with a possible D match to TRBD2 (6 bases). This CDR3 is 17 amino acids long. The V end was cut by 3 bases, the J end by 7 bases, with 21 bases between. The germline CDR1 and CDR2 sequences are LNHNV and YYDKDF (reference sequence). The CDR3 DNA sequence: TGTGCCACCAGCAGCGAGACGGTGGGGGGACGGGACGGGGAGCTGTTTTTT. Encoded protein: CATSSETVGGRDGELFF.

Details on this clone: One end of the junction fails to match germline, which may point to a read error. This chain links TRBV28 with TRBJ2-7; no reliable D call. The CDR3 runs 12 residues. Germline V CDR1 and CDR2: MDHEN, SYDVKM. CDR3 nucleotide sequence: TGTGCCAGCAGTTTTGTCTCCCACGAGCAGTACTTC. Protein: CASSFVSHEQYF.

The CDR3 bases are TGTGCCAGCAGTGCTGGGACAGTAGCGACCTACGAGCAGTACTTC. Translated, it gives CASSAGTVATYEQYF. J is TRBJ2-7 and V is TRBV28, with TRBD1 matching 7 bases. The germline V gene has CDR1 MDHEN and CDR2 SYDVKM. With V trimmed by 5 bases and J by 2 bases, 9 bases remained unmatched. The CDR3 covers 15 residues.

This chain joins TRBV4-1 and TRBJ1-5; D gene uncertain. This CDR3 comprises 14 residues. Germline V lookup: CDR1 MGHRA, CDR2 YSYEKL. Deletions cut 3 bases from V and 9 bases from J, with 15 bases between. CDR3 DNA sequence: TGCGCCAGCAGCCAGGGCGAAGGCAGGTGGCCCCAGCATTTT. Translated: CASSQGEGRWPQHF.

The chain employs TRBV5-4 and TRBJ2-2; 9 bases are shared with TRBD1. The CDR3 covers 15 residues. CDR1 and CDR2 from the germline V gene are SGHNT and YYREEE (reference sequence). V was clipped by 6 bases and J by 8 bases; unmatched bases: 11. The DNA for the CDR3 is TGTGCCAGCATCGACGGACAGGGGAGACGGGGGGAGCTGTTTTTT. Translating gives CASIDGQGRRGELFF. Using reference TRBV5-4 and TRBJ2-2 for the parts outside the CDR3, the full variable domain is ETGVTQSPTHLIKTRGQQVTLRCSSQSGHNTVSWYQQALGQGPQFIFQYYREEENGRGNFPPRFSGLQFPNYSSELNVNALELDDSALYLCASIDGQGRRGELFFGEGSRLTVL.

The chain is built from TRBV5-6 and TRBJ2-2, with TRBD1 matching over 10 bases. Germline values: CDR1 SGHDT, CDR2 YYEEEE. V gave up 5 bases and J gave up 5 bases; unmatched junction bases: 6. CDR3 length: 15 residues. The CDR3 coding sequence is TGTGCCAGCAGGTCCGGGACAGGGGTAACCGGGGAGCTGTTTTTT. Protein: CASRSGTGVTGELFF.

The J gene is TRBJ1-3, the V gene TRBV30; D call uncertain. CDR3 length: 15 residues. Trimming took 0 bases from V and 4 from J, leaving 13 bases between them. Germline-derived CDR1 and CDR2 are GTSNPN and SVGIG (reference sequence). The CDR3 bases are TGTGCCTGGAGTGTAGCGGTGACCCGCGGAAACACCATATATTTT. It is translated as CAWSVAVTRGNTIYF.

This rearrangement joins TRBV7-2 to TRBJ2-7, with TRBD1 as a possible D gene (6 bases). From germline, CDR1 is SGHTA and CDR2 FQGNSA. The CDR3 is made up of 19 amino acids. V was clipped by 4 bases and J by 4 bases, with 29 bases between them. DNA for the CDR3: TGTGCCAGCAGCTCCGACACGTACAGGGAGCCGACGAGGGAATACGAGCAGTACTTC. Translation gives CASSSDTYREPTREYEQYF.

This chain uses TRBV4-2 with TRBJ2-7; 9 bases match TRBD2. Germline V lookup: CDR1 LGHNA, CDR2 YNFKEQ. J gave up 4 bases and V 0 bases, and 7 bases lay outside the gene matches. The CDR3 consists of 16 residues. The CDR3 loop is CASSQEGAGGLYEQYF. The CDR3 coding sequence is TGTGCCAGCAGCCAAGAGGGAGCGGGGGGCCTATACGAGCAGTACTTC.

The rearrangement uses TRBV28 and TRBJ1-5, with 9 bases aligning to TRBD1. J was trimmed by 2 bases and V by 3 bases; bases with no gene match: 5. The CDR3 runs 16 residues. CDR1 MDHEN and CDR2 SYDVKM come from the germline V gene. The CDR3 bases are TGTGCCAGCAGTTTGGGGACAGGGAGGGGCAATCAGCCCCAGCATTTT. As protein: CASSLGTGRGNQPQHF.